The entry that follows covers one T cell receptor beta chain sequence. Antigen unknown. The sample originates from a study of identical twins. This CDR3 region has 15 residues. The germline V gene encodes CDR1 LNHDA and CDR2 SQIVND (reference sequence). V gave up 0 bases and J gave up 6 bases; unmatched junction bases: 8. TCRdb re-analysed the 5' RACE reads in MiXCR, keeping a single row per CDR3 protein. The sample has a few hundred thousand distinct CDR3 sequences, about 8.3% seen once. Findings and caveats of the study: Fewer insertions were carried by abundant cord blood beta clonotypes, but none was seen in memory repertoires.

Each donor was a healthy Caucasian. This sample was shared with a second study, whose subject was yellow fever vaccine responses in identical twins.

This rearrangement joins TRBV19 to TRBJ2-7; TRBD1 matches at 7 bases. The sample consisted of CD8+ T cells sorted from blood. The TCR sequence derives from a woman under 30 in good health. CDR3 in amino acids: CASSIDSAGGSEQYF. The CDR3 DNA is TGTGCCAGTAGTATAGATTCGGCAGGGGGTAGCGAGCAGTACTTC.